The 19 T cell receptor beta chains presented below share a single source sample, sequenced in a study of blood T cell repertoires in COVID-19. This table comes from immunoSEQ multiplex PCR, and its TCRdb copy is limited to in-frame clones, with some not included. Among tens of thousands of clones listed, 85% to 90% were seen once. Sequencing was performed on peripheral blood. The receptor set was obtained from a human donor in a cohort sampled during active COVID-19.

This chain connects TRBV18 to TRBJ2-7, with D perhaps matching TRBD1 (5 bases). Germline CDR1 reads KGHSH; CDR2 reads LQKENI. Trimming stripped 3 bases from V and 3 bases from J, with 18 bases between. The CDR3 runs to 16 residues. The CDR3 coding sequence is TGTGCCAGCTCACCGATGGGCGAAGGGGCCTACTACGAGCAGTACTTC. It codes for CASSPMGEGAYYEQYF.

The chain links TRBV19 to TRBJ1-3; no reliable D call. The CDR3 is 13 residues long. CDR1 is LNHDA, CDR2 SQIVND, per germline (reference sequence). The V and J ends lost 8 bases and 2 bases respectively, with 10 bases between them. The CDR3 nucleotides read TGTGCCAGTCAACCGGCGGCTGGAAACACCATATATTTT. Translated, it gives CASQPAAGNTIYF.

A few counts support this clone. The chain couples TRBV10-1 to TRBJ2-2; 8 bases match TRBD1. The CDR3 sequence is 12 residues long. The ends lost 8 bases at V and 9 bases at J; junction bases unmatched: 5. Germline CDR1 WNHNN, CDR2 SYGVQD (reference sequence). The CDR3 bases are TGCGCCAGCCAGGGGACAGGTTGGGAGCTGTTTTTT. Encoded protein: CASQGTGWELFF.

The V call is TRBV3-1 (or the pseudogene TRBV3-2), the J call TRBJ2-5, with 7 bases fitting TRBD1. The CDR3 contains 13 residues. V gave up 4 bases and J gave up 6 bases; unmatched junction bases: 5. Per germline, CDR1 LGHDT and CDR2 YNNKEL (reference sequence). CDR3 residues: CASSRQGPKTQYF. CDR3 DNA: TGTGCCAGCAGCCGACAGGGACCAAAGACCCAGTACTTC.

The chain recombines TRBV11-2 with TRBJ1-1; tentative D call: TRBD1 (6 bases). The CDR3 totals 15 residues. In germline, CDR1 is SGHAT, CDR2 FQNNGV. V lost 5 bases, J lost 5 bases, and 18 bases lay in between. The CDR3 protein is CASSPPKGVGTEAFF. Written as DNA, the CDR3 is TGTGCCAGCAGCCCCCCTAAGGGGGTAGGAACTGAAGCTTTCTTT.

The chain carries TRBV5-8 and TRBJ2-3, with 7 bases aligning to TRBD2. Trimming cost V 2 bases and J 1 base; bases outside gene matches: 4. The CDR3 has 15 residues. The germline CDR1 and CDR2 sequences are SGHTS and YDEGEE. CDR3 protein: CASSFRRGGTDTQYF. As DNA, the CDR3 is TGTGCCAGCAGCTTTCGACGGGGGGGCACAGATACGCAGTATTTT.

The CDR3 DNA reads TGTGCCAGCAGCTTGCGACAGGACACTGAAGCTTTCTTT. Encoded protein: CASSLRQDTEAFF. This sequence joins TRBV5-4 and TRBJ1-1; weak D call: TRBD1 (6 bases). Germline loops: CDR1 SGHNT, CDR2 YYREEE (reference sequence). V lost 1 base, J lost 3 bases, and 7 bases lay in between. The CDR3 runs 13 residues.

This clone was recorded only once. The CDR3 loop reads CASSQDPASGGLSSGNTIYF. The CDR3 bases are TGCGCCAGCAGCCAAGATCCGGCCTCCGGAGGCCTAAGCTCTGGAAACACCATATATTTT. The chain carries TRBV4-1 and TRBJ1-3; D remains ambiguous. Looked up from germline, CDR1 is MGHRA and CDR2 is YSYEKL. Trimming pared 0 bases from V and 0 bases from J, leaving 21 bases between. CDR3 length: 20 residues.

The chain couples TRBV18 to TRBJ1-3, with D maybe TRBD1 (5 bases). The CDR3 contains 15 residues. Germline V gene sequence: CDR1 KGHSH, CDR2 LQKENI. Trimming removed 1 base from V and 5 bases from J, with 12 bases in between. The CDR3 loop reads CASSPLVQGRNTIYF. CDR3 nucleotide sequence: TGTGCCAGCTCACCACTCGTCCAGGGAAGAAACACCATATATTTT. The whole variable domain, filled in from reference TRBV18 and TRBJ1-3, reads NAGVMQNPRHLVRRRGQEARLRCSPMKGHSHVYWYRQLPEEGLKFMVYLQKENIIDESGMPKERFSAEFPKEGPSILRIQQVVRGDSAAYFCASSPLVQGRNTIYFGEGSWLTVV.

This rearrangement joins TRBV7-9 to TRBJ1-1; D remains unclear. This CDR3 is 11 amino acids long. Germline V gene data show CDR1 as SEHNR and CDR2 as FQNEAQ (reference sequence). Trimming took off 7 bases at V and 6 bases at J, with 9 bases between the two ends. The CDR3 loop reads CASTQYAEAFF. For the CDR3, the DNA is TGTGCCAGCACCCAGTACGCTGAAGCTTTCTTT. The full variable domain, in which reference TRBV7-9 and TRBJ1-1 provide the parts outside the CDR3, is DTGVSQNPRHKITKRGQNVTFRCDPISEHNRLYWYRQTLGQGPEFLTYFQNEAQLEKSRLLSDRFSAERPKGSFSTLEIQRTEQGDSAMYLCASTQYAEAFFGQGTRLTVV.

This chain links TRBV23-1 with TRBJ2-7; perhaps TRBD1 as D (7 bases). TRBV23-1 is designated an ORF whose function remains uncertain. CDR3 length equals 17 residues. The V end lost 0 bases, the J end lost 6 bases, and 21 bases lay between the germline ends. This CDR3 is CASSQSGGGAGKIEQYV. CDR3 in DNA: TGCGCCAGCAGTCAATCAGGGGGCGGGGCGGGGAAGATCGAGCAGTACGTC.

This chain joins TRBV6-5 and TRBJ1-1; D perhaps matches TRBD1 (6 bases). CDR1 is MNHEY, CDR2 SVGAGI, per germline. V was shortened by 0 bases and J by 1 base, with 12 bases between the two germline ends. This CDR3 region has 16 residues. The CDR3 coding sequence is TGTGCCAGCAGTTACTCGACAGGTGCGTCGAACACTGAAGCTTTCTTT. Protein product: CASSYSTGASNTEAFF.

The chain combines TRBV18 with TRBJ2-6; possible D gene TRBD1, 6 bases. CDR3 size: 18 residues. CDR1 and CDR2 from the germline V gene are KGHSH and LQKENI. Deletions cut 0 bases from V and 2 bases from J, with 14 bases between. The CDR3 region has the DNA TGTGCCAGCTCACCACCTCAACAGGGCGGTACTGGGGCCAACGTCCTGACTTTC. This gives the protein CASSPPQQGGTGANVLTF.

CDR3 in DNA: TGTGCCAGCAGTCGTATACCACTAGCGGGAGGCCACAATGAGCAGTTCTTC. This encodes CASSRIPLAGGHNEQFF. V is TRBV6-6 and J is TRBJ2-1, with 12 bases aligning to TRBD2. Germline V gene sequence: CDR1 MNHNY, CDR2 SVGAGI (reference sequence). The CDR3 loop spans 17 amino acids. Trimming took 5 bases from V and 5 from J; bases not matched to a gene: 10.

In its sample, this clone was seen a few times. This sequence joins TRBV2 and TRBJ2-5; TRBD1 matches at 9 bases. The V and J ends lost 5 bases and 5 bases, in that order; junction bases with no gene match: 6. Germline CDR1 is SNHLY and CDR2 is FYNNEI. The length of the CDR3 is 14 residues. DNA for the CDR3: TGTGCCAGCAGTTTACAGGGGGCTGGGGAGACCCAGTACTTC. The encoded protein is CASSLQGAGETQYF.

J is TRBJ1-1 and V is TRBV6-4; D is perhaps TRBD1 (5 bases). The germline V gene encodes CDR1 MRHNA and CDR2 SNTAGT. The ends were cut back, 4 bases at V and 3 bases at J, with 9 bases in the middle. The CDR3 length is 13 residues. CDR3: CASSAARDTEAFF. CDR3 sequence (DNA): TGTGCCAGCAGTGCGGCCAGGGACACTGAAGCTTTCTTT.

The chain joins TRBV7-9 to TRBJ1-5; 7 nucleotides agree with TRBD1. This CDR3 has 16 amino acids. V shed 3 bases and J 1 base; nucleotides not matched to a gene: 6. Germline values: CDR1 SEHNR, CDR2 FQNEAQ (reference sequence). Here the CDR3 reads CASSFVRGPSNQPQHF. In DNA form, the CDR3 reads TGTGCCAGCAGCTTTGTAAGGGGGCCCAGCAATCAGCCCCAGCATTTT.

This sequence joins TRBV7-9 and TRBJ2-4; D unclear. The ends were cut back, 2 bases at V and 0 bases at J, with 11 bases in the middle. The CDR3 sequence is 16 residues long. Germline assignment: CDR1 SEHNR and CDR2 FQNEAQ (reference sequence). The DNA for the CDR3 is TGTGCCAGCAGCTTACATGGTATACTAGCCAAAAACATTCAGTACTTC. Its protein product is CASSLHGILAKNIQYF.

V usage is TRBV5-1 and J usage is TRBJ2-1; D not resolved. There are 15 residues in the CDR3. Trimming removed 0 bases at V and 0 bases at J, with 7 bases between. Germline values: CDR1 SGHRS, CDR2 YFSETQ. The CDR3 loop is CASSLVADSYNEQFF. In DNA, the CDR3 is TGCGCCAGCAGCTTGGTGGCAGACTCCTACAATGAGCAGTTCTTC.